This TCR beta chain was recovered during a study of CD4 T cells in relation to SARS-CoV-2 and coronaviruses. On the study more broadly: PBMCs were cultured with antigen for roughly 11 days before TCR beta sequencing. Negative control cultures got HIV-1 Nef peptides or no peptide. Study-level results: Roughly 65% of donors had memory CD4+ clonotypes crossrecognizing SARS-CoV-2 and common cold coronavirus spike.

In its sample, this clone was seen once. The target antigen is unknown. Before the COVID-19 pandemic, during about 2011-2019, CD4+ T cells were taken from unexposed donors. After ten to eleven days of culture, CD4+ T cells were isolated. Cells permitting, SARS-CoV-2 S/N and four cold-coronavirus spikes were tested on unexposed-donor CD4+ T cells. Data came from immunoSEQ multiplex PCR; TCRdb stores just in-frame clones and leaves some out. The table lists about 21,000 clones, 65% to 85% of them singletons. This TCR derives from a human donor in good health. Sequencing was performed on CD4+ T cells from PBMCs, cultured in vitro.

In DNA form, the CDR3 reads TGTGCCAGCAGACAGTCGTGGGGCTATGGCTACACCTTC. This encodes CASRQSWGYGYTF. The rearrangement links TRBV6-4 to TRBJ1-2, with D uncertain. The CDR3 is 13 residues long. Germline CDR1 is MRHNA and CDR2 is SNTAGT. V lost 6 bases to trimming and J lost 4 bases, with 12 bases between them.